This TCR beta chain is drawn from a study of blood T cell repertoires in COVID-19. On the study more broadly: Material from acute and convalescent COVID-19 was sourced from the United States, Italy and Spain. T cells, B-cell-depleted T cells, or PBMCs provided the cDNA or gDNA that served as material.

Germline CDR1 MNHEY, CDR2 SVGEGT. This CDR3 is 13 amino acids long. Trimming stripped 6 bases from V and 1 base from J, with 9 bases between. This clone appeared a single time. In the source study's methods: Estimation of nucleated cell counts was performed using reference gene primer amplification. Some clones are missing from TCRdb's copy, which holds only in-frame ones; the method was immunoSEQ multiplex PCR. The DNA gave D and trimming, while V, J and clone size come from that table. The profile shows over 250,000 clones, approximately 88% of them singletons. V gene TRBV6-2 or TRBV6-3 combines with J gene TRBJ1-1; D unresolved. Sequencing used peripheral blood. This TCR came from a man aged 45 to 65 with acute or convalescent COVID-19. In DNA form, the CDR3 reads TGTGCCAGCAGCCCATCCTGGAACACTGAAGCTTTCTTT. Its translation: CASSPSWNTEAFF.